A selection of T cell receptor beta chains follows, all from one sample in a study of cytomegalovirus exposure and HLA in healthy donors. The table came from immunoSEQ multiplex PCR; TCRdb's copy has only in-frame clones and leaves some out. The sample consists of about 100,000 clones, around 73% of them appearing once. Sequenced material: PBMCs. Receptors originate from a woman in her sixties in good health and CMV-seronegative. The CDR3 runs from the conserved cysteine through the conserved F or W. Each record gives: D gene, V gene, J gene, clone size, CDR3 protein, CDR3 DNA. A D gene is named only where the DNA matches it firmly. Size values are once, few and many counts, or a class for expanded clones, and some rows have none.

d_gene: TRBD2; v_gene: TRBV18; j_gene: TRBJ2-1; abundance: NA; CDR3aa: CASSTSGAYNEQFF; CDR3nt: TGTGCCAGCTCCACTAGCGGGGCGTACAATGAGCAGTTCTTC
d_gene: TRBD1; v_gene: TRBV25-1; j_gene: TRBJ1-1; abundance: NA; CDR3aa: CASSGTGRGTEAFF; CDR3nt: TGTGCCAGCAGTGGGACAGGGCGAGGCACTGAAGCTTTCTTT
d_gene: TRBD1; v_gene: TRBV19; j_gene: TRBJ1-5; abundance: NA; CDR3aa: CASSQGVGNQPQHF; CDR3nt: TGTGCCAGTAGTCAGGGGGTTGGCAATCAGCCCCAGCATTTT
d_gene: NA; v_gene: TRBV29-1; j_gene: TRBJ1-1; abundance: NA; CDR3aa: CSVEDDGLGTEAFF; CDR3nt: TGCAGCGTTGAAGATGACGGACTGGGGACTGAAGCTTTCTTT
d_gene: TRBD1; v_gene: TRBV28; j_gene: TRBJ1-2; abundance: NA; CDR3aa: CASSLGQGVYGYTF; CDR3nt: TGTGCCAGCAGTCTCGGACAGGGGGTGTATGGCTACACCTTC
d_gene: NA; v_gene: TRBV6-6; j_gene: TRBJ2-7; abundance: NA; CDR3aa: CASSYSRDNSYEQYF; CDR3nt: TGTGCCAGCAGTTACTCCCGGGACAACTCCTACGAGCAGTACTTC
d_gene: NA; v_gene: TRBV7-6; j_gene: TRBJ1-1; abundance: NA; CDR3aa: CASSSLSVTGAEAFF; CDR3nt: TGTGCCAGCAGCTCCCTATCTGTTACGGGGGCTGAAGCTTTCTTT
d_gene: NA; v_gene: TRBV7-7; j_gene: TRBJ2-7; abundance: few; CDR3aa: CASSLGAGDEQYF; CDR3nt: TGTGCCAGCAGCTTAGGGGCAGGGGACGAGCAGTACTTC
d_gene: NA; v_gene: TRBV5-1; j_gene: TRBJ2-3; abundance: NA; CDR3aa: CASSLDLQTQYF; CDR3nt: TGCGCCAGCAGCTTGGACCTGCAGACGCAGTATTTT
d_gene: TRBD1; v_gene: TRBV19; j_gene: TRBJ2-7; abundance: few; CDR3aa: CASSILGDRGYEQYF; CDR3nt: TGTGCCAGTAGTATCCTTGGGGACAGGGGCTACGAGCAGTACTTC
d_gene: NA; v_gene: TRBV5-1; j_gene: TRBJ1-3; abundance: NA; CDR3aa: CASSLEGVGNTIYF; CDR3nt: TGCGCCAGCAGCTTGGAAGGGGTCGGAAACACCATATATTTT
d_gene: NA; v_gene: TRBV5-6; j_gene: TRBJ1-2; abundance: NA; CDR3aa: CASSLVLGAYGYTF; CDR3nt: TGTGCCAGCAGCTTGGTGTTAGGAGCGTATGGCTACACCTTC
d_gene: NA; v_gene: TRBV6-5; j_gene: TRBJ2-5; abundance: NA; CDR3aa: CASSAGRRETQYF; CDR3nt: TGTGCCAGCAGCGCCGGACGGAGGGAGACCCAGTACTTC
d_gene: TRBD2; v_gene: TRBV4-3; j_gene: TRBJ2-7; abundance: NA; CDR3aa: CASSQDLPLGLAGGSEQYF; CDR3nt: TGCGCCAGCAGCCAAGATCTTCCCCTGGGACTAGCGGGAGGAAGCGAGCAGTACTTC
d_gene: NA; v_gene: TRBV4-1; j_gene: TRBJ2-7; abundance: NA; CDR3aa: CASSHGSTYEQYF; CDR3nt: TGCGCCAGCAGCCACGGGAGTACCTACGAGCAGTACTTC
d_gene: NA; v_gene: TRBV25-1; j_gene: TRBJ2-1; abundance: NA; CDR3aa: CASSEYRGARNEQFF; CDR3nt: TGTGCCAGCAGTGAATACAGGGGGGCGAGGAATGAGCAGTTCTTC
d_gene: NA; v_gene: TRBV19; j_gene: TRBJ1-5; abundance: NA; CDR3aa: CASSIEGRNQPQHF; CDR3nt: TGTGCCAGTAGTATAGAGGGGAGGAATCAGCCCCAGCATTTT
d_gene: TRBD2; v_gene: TRBV2; j_gene: TRBJ2-5; abundance: NA; CDR3aa: CASSEVGLAGLETQYF; CDR3nt: TGTGCCAGCAGTGAAGTAGGACTAGCGGGTTTAGAGACCCAGTACTTC
d_gene: NA; v_gene: TRBV6-5; j_gene: TRBJ1-1; abundance: few; CDR3aa: CASSYLGGMNTEAFF; CDR3nt: TGTGCCAGCAGCTACCTTGGGGGGATGAACACTGAAGCTTTCTTT
d_gene: TRBD1; v_gene: TRBV5-1; j_gene: TRBJ1-1; abundance: NA; CDR3aa: CASSSTGGTEAFF; CDR3nt: TGCGCCAGCAGCTCGACAGGGGGGACTGAAGCTTTCTTT
d_gene: TRBD1; v_gene: TRBV9; j_gene: TRBJ1-2; abundance: NA; CDR3aa: CASSVTTQGAVYGYTF; CDR3nt: TGTGCCAGCAGCGTGACCACACAGGGGGCGGTCTATGGCTACACCTTC
d_gene: TRBD1; v_gene: TRBV10-1; j_gene: TRBJ1-1; abundance: NA; CDR3aa: CASSDTGAVTEAFF; CDR3nt: TGCGCCAGCAGTGACACAGGGGCGGTCACTGAAGCTTTCTTT
d_gene: NA; v_gene: TRBV18; j_gene: TRBJ2-7; abundance: once; CDR3aa: CASSPGGEYEQYF; CDR3nt: TGTGCCAGCTCACCAGGAGGGGAGTACGAGCAGTACTTC
d_gene: NA; v_gene: TRBV11-2; j_gene: TRBJ2-3; abundance: NA; CDR3aa: CASSLVVVDTDTQYF; CDR3nt: TGTGCCAGCAGCTTAGTTGTAGTCGACACAGATACGCAGTATTTT
d_gene: TRBD1; v_gene: TRBV9; j_gene: TRBJ2-1; abundance: once; CDR3aa: CASSGGTGGNNEQFF; CDR3nt: TGTGCCAGCAGCGGTGGGACAGGCGGAAACAATGAGCAGTTCTTC
d_gene: NA; v_gene: TRBV5-1; j_gene: TRBJ2-6; abundance: NA; CDR3aa: CASSSGLTLSGANVLTF; CDR3nt: TGCGCCAGCAGCTCGGGACTTACACTCTCTGGGGCCAACGTCCTGACTTTC
d_gene: TRBD1; v_gene: TRBV4-3; j_gene: TRBJ1-2; abundance: NA; CDR3aa: CASSQEWQGVGYTF; CDR3nt: TGCGCCAGCAGCCAAGAGTGGCAGGGGGTTGGCTACACCTTC
d_gene: NA; v_gene: TRBV6-5; j_gene: TRBJ1-3; abundance: NA; CDR3aa: CASSYARAGNTIYF; CDR3nt: TGTGCCAGCAGTTACGCGAGGGCTGGAAACACCATATATTTT
d_gene: NA; v_gene: TRBV5-4; j_gene: TRBJ2-1; abundance: NA; CDR3aa: CASSLGSARDSQFF; CDR3nt: TGTGCCAGCAGCTTGGGTTCGGCCCGGGACTCCCAGTTCTTC
d_gene: NA; v_gene: TRBV6-6; j_gene: TRBJ2-3; abundance: NA; CDR3aa: CASSLLGGSTDTQYF; CDR3nt: TGTGCCAGCAGCCTACTGGGCGGGAGCACAGATACGCAGTATTTT
d_gene: NA; v_gene: TRBV19; j_gene: TRBJ2-1; abundance: NA; CDR3aa: CASSIRSNEQFF; CDR3nt: TGTGCCAGTAGTATTAGGAGTAATGAGCAGTTCTTC
d_gene: NA; v_gene: TRBV10-1; j_gene: TRBJ2-7; abundance: NA; CDR3aa: CASSESDTNEQYF; CDR3nt: TGCGCCAGCAGTGAGTCCGACACCAACGAGCAGTACTTC
d_gene: TRBD2; v_gene: TRBV5-6; j_gene: TRBJ2-2; abundance: NA; CDR3aa: CASSRRLAGGTGELFF; CDR3nt: TGTGCCAGCAGCCGGAGACTAGCGGGAGGCACCGGGGAGCTGTTTTTT
d_gene: TRBD1; v_gene: TRBV6-6; j_gene: TRBJ2-4; abundance: NA; CDR3aa: CASSYTTGGGNIQYF; CDR3nt: TGTGCCAGCAGTTACACAACAGGGGGCGGAAACATTCAGTACTTC
d_gene: NA; v_gene: TRBV29-1; j_gene: TRBJ2-7; abundance: NA; CDR3aa: CSVVEGAVGYEQYF; CDR3nt: TGCAGCGTTGTAGAAGGGGCCGTGGGTTACGAGCAGTACTTC
d_gene: TRBD1; v_gene: TRBV6-6; j_gene: TRBJ2-1; abundance: NA; CDR3aa: CASSSTAGTGYNEQFF; CDR3nt: TGTGCCAGCAGCTCCACCGCCGGGACAGGGTACAATGAGCAGTTCTTC
d_gene: TRBD1; v_gene: TRBV19; j_gene: TRBJ1-2; abundance: NA; CDR3aa: CASRAGGILGYTF; CDR3nt: TGTGCCAGTAGGGCAGGGGGAATTCTTGGCTACACCTTC
d_gene: NA; v_gene: TRBV30; j_gene: TRBJ2-7; abundance: NA; CDR3aa: CASTDNPEDEQYF; CDR3nt: TGTGCCTCCACGGACAATCCTGAGGACGAGCAGTACTTC
d_gene: TRBD1; v_gene: TRBV28; j_gene: TRBJ2-7; abundance: NA; CDR3aa: CASSRDRAYEQYF; CDR3nt: TGTGCCAGCAGTCGGGACAGGGCCTACGAGCAGTACTTC
d_gene: NA; v_gene: TRBV4-2; j_gene: TRBJ1-2; abundance: NA; CDR3aa: CASSQDTGLEGYTF; CDR3nt: TGTGCCAGCAGCCAAGACACAGGCTTAGAAGGCTACACCTTC